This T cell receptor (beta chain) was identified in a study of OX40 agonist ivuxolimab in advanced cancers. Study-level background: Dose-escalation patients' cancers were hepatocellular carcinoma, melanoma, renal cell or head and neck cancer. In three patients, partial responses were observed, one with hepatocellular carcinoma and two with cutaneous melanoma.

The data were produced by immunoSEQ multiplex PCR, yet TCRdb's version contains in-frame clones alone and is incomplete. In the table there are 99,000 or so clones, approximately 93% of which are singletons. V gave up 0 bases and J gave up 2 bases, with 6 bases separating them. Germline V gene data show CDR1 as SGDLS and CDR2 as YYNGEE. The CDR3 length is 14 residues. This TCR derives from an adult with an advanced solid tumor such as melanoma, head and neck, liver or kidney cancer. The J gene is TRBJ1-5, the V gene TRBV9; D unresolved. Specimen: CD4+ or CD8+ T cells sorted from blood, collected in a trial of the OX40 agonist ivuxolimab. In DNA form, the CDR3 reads TGTGCCAGCAGCGTAGGTTTCGGCAATCAGCCCCAGCATTTT. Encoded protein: CASSVGFGNQPQHF. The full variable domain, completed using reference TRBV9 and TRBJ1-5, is DSGVTQTPKHLITATGQRVTLRCSPRSGDLSVYWYQQSLDQGLQFLIQYYNGEERAKGNILERFSAQQFPDLHSELNLSSLELGDSALYFCASSVGFGNQPQHFGDGTRLSIL.